One sample yielded the 24 T cell receptor beta chains listed below, sequenced in a study of T cells in Graves' hyperthyroidism and ophthalmopathy. Amplification of TCR beta CDR3 regions was performed using RNA transcripts as template. The TCR CDR3 was amplified in a first-round RT-PCR using the HTBI primer set. One entry per CDR3 protein results from TCRdb running MiXCR on the multiplex PCR reads. Of 540,000 or so distinct CDR3 sequences listed, about 15% are singletons. The specimen sequenced was blood. The receptors were gathered from a young woman with Graves' hyperthyroidism.

In this sample, this clonotype turned up many times. The chain is built from TRBV5-1 and TRBJ2-3, with a tentative D call TRBD2 (5 bases). V lost 0 bases to trimming and J lost 0 bases, with 8 bases between them. Germline V gives CDR1 SGHRS, CDR2 YFSETQ. This CDR3 has 15 residues. The chain's CDR3 is CASSLGGFSTDTQYF. The CDR3 DNA reads as TGCGCCAGCAGCTTGGGCGGGTTTAGCACAGATACGCAGTATTTT.

This chain joins TRBV4-1 and TRBJ2-7; D is uncertain. CDR3 length equals 15 residues. Trimming removed 0 bases at V and 4 bases at J, with 13 bases between. The germline V gene encodes CDR1 MGHRA and CDR2 YSYEKL. The CDR3: CASSQDGGVVYEQYF. DNA of the CDR3: TGCGCCAGCAGCCAAGATGGTGGGGTTGTTTACGAGCAGTACTTC.

The chain carries TRBV5-4 and TRBJ2-7, with D maybe TRBD2 (5 bases). V was pared by 0 bases and J by 6 bases, with 13 bases between. CDR3 size: 14 residues. Per germline, CDR1 SGHNT and CDR2 YYREEE (reference sequence). CDR3 sequence (DNA): TGTGCCAGCAGCTTGGAAAACGCGCGGGCCGAGCAGTACTTC. This gives the protein CASSLENARAEQYF.

At least ten counts were recorded for this clonotype. The chain has TRBV6-2 or TRBV6-3 and TRBJ1-5; possible D gene TRBD1, 5 bases. Germline V gene lookup returns CDR1 MNHEY and CDR2 SVGEGT. The CDR3 totals 16 residues. V lost 5 bases to trimming and J lost 2 bases, with 16 bases between them. The CDR3 DNA follows: TGTGCCAGCAGTCGTTCAGGGACGCCAGGCAATCAGCCCCAGCATTTT. Residues: CASSRSGTPGNQPQHF.

The chain employs TRBV7-9 and TRBJ2-7; D may be TRBD2 (6 bases). Germline V gives CDR1 SEHNR, CDR2 FQNEAQ (reference sequence). Deletions cut 5 bases from V and 4 bases from J, with 12 bases between. This CDR3 spans 13 amino acids. The CDR3 reads CASSARGTYEQYF. CDR3 sequence (DNA): TGTGCCAGCAGCGCCCGGGGGACTTACGAGCAGTACTTC.

This clonotype came up many times. The chain couples TRBV28 to TRBJ1-2; a possible D gene is TRBD1 (6 bases). Germline CDR1 MDHEN, CDR2 SYDVKM. CDR3 size: 12 residues. Between the trimmed V and J ends, which lost 5 bases and 7 bases, there was a span of 11 bases. The CDR3, as DNA: TGTGCCAGCAGTGAACAGGGAATTGGCTACACCTTC. Translated, it gives CASSEQGIGYTF.

The gene calls are TRBV12-5 and TRBJ2-3, with TRBD2 matching 7 bases. This CDR3 has 15 residues. Looked up from germline, CDR1 is LGHNT and CDR2 is FRNRAP. Germline trimming cut 3 bases from V and 6 bases from J; bases unmatched to any gene: 9. CDR3 coding DNA: TGTGCTAGTGGTTTTTGGGGCGCCGGGGGGGATACGCAGTATTTT. It codes for CASGFWGAGGDTQYF.

There are a few counts of this clonotype. J is TRBJ2-7 and V is TRBV30, with TRBD2 matching over 11 bases. The CDR3 is 13 amino acids. CDR1 and CDR2 (germline): GTSNPN, SVGIG (reference sequence). Unmatched junction bases numbered 6, after V lost 5 bases and J lost 6 bases. The CDR3 sequence is CAWDIAGGPEQYF. In nucleotides, the CDR3 is TGTGCCTGGGATATAGCGGGAGGGCCCGAGCAGTACTTC.

As regards this clonotype: A read error is possible here, since a much larger clone lies one base away. The conserved closing phenylalanine or tryptophan is absent in this CDR3, likely reflecting a read error. The chain links TRBV30 to TRBJ2-7; 13 bases match TRBD2. The length of the CDR3 is 16 residues. The J segment lost 7 bases and the V segment lost 0 bases, leaving 9 bases of the junction unmatched. CDR1 and CDR2 (germline): GTSNPN, SVGIG (reference sequence). This CDR3 is CAWSVNGLAGEAEQYL. CDR3 bases: TGTGCCTGGAGTGTAAATGGACTAGCGGGAGAAGCTGAGCAGTACCTC.

This sequence joins TRBV20-1 and TRBJ2-6, with a tentative D call TRBD1 (5 bases). Germline CDR1 is DFQATT and CDR2 is SNEGSKA (reference sequence). V was cut by 3 bases and J by 0 bases, with 18 bases left in between. The CDR3 has 18 amino acids. Here the CDR3 DNA reads TGCAGTGCTAGTAGGAGTAGGGGCTTTCGCTCTGGGGCCAACGTCCTGACTTTC. Encoded protein: CSASRSRGFRSGANVLTF.

Worth noting for this clonotype: The conserved final phenylalanine or tryptophan is absent from the CDR3, which likely points to a read error. This chain uses TRBV12-3 or TRBV12-4 with TRBJ1-1; no clear D. V lost 3 bases, J lost 5 bases, and 10 bases lay in between. The CDR3 sequence is 13 residues long. CDR3 DNA sequence: TGTGCCAGCAGTTTGTCGGCGAGGACTGAAGCTTTCCTT. Its protein product is CASSLSARTEAFL.

This clonotype was observed many times. The chain uses TRBV30 and TRBJ2-7; 9 bases line up with TRBD2. The ends lost 1 base at V and 6 bases at J; junction bases unmatched: 4. The CDR3 runs 13 residues. The germline gives CDR1 GTSNPN, CDR2 SVGIG (reference sequence). The CDR3 DNA reads TGTGCCTGGAGTGCGGGGACTAGCCGCGAGCAGTACTTC. Residues: CAWSAGTSREQYF.

The chain carries TRBV12-3 or TRBV12-4 and TRBJ2-4, with a weak D call TRBD1 (6 bases). The CDR3 runs to 12 residues. Trimming removed 2 bases at V and 8 bases at J, with 7 bases between. In DNA form, the CDR3 reads TGTGCCAGCAGTTTAACAGGGCACATTCAGTACTTC. Its protein is CASSLTGHIQYF.

This clonotype was detected ten times or more. The chain combines TRBV2 with TRBJ1-1; 8 nucleotides line up with TRBD1. Germline assignment: CDR1 SNHLY and CDR2 FYNNEI. This CDR3 is built from 17 residues. V lost 7 bases to trimming and J lost 4 bases; unmatched junction nucleotides: 17. The DNA of the CDR3 is TGTGCCAGCAAAATCCCCGGGCAGGGGGCCTCTCGCACTGAAGCTTTCTTT. It is translated as CASKIPGQGASRTEAFF.

This chain joins TRBV5-5 and TRBJ1-2; 7 positions agree with TRBD1. Germline V gives CDR1 SGHKS, CDR2 YYEKEE (reference sequence). The ends lost 4 bases at V and 4 bases at J; junction bases unmatched: 10. This CDR3 is 15 amino acids long. CDR3 nucleotide sequence: TGTGCCAGCAGCCAAGCGAGGGGGCTGAGCTATGGCTACACCTTC. Translated, it gives CASSQARGLSYGYTF. The full variable domain, in which reference TRBV5-5 and TRBJ1-2 provide the parts outside the CDR3, is DAGVTQSPTHLIKTRGQQVTLRCSPISGHKSVSWYQQVLGQGPQFIFQYYEKEERGRGNFPDRFSARQFPNYSSELNVNALLLGDSALYLCASSQARGLSYGYTFGSGTRLTVV.

The J gene is TRBJ2-2, the V gene TRBV12-3 or TRBV12-4, with TRBD1 matching 7 bases. Unmatched junction bases numbered 11, after V lost 3 bases and J lost 4 bases. The CDR3 has 17 residues. The CDR3 nucleotides read TGTGCCAGCAGTTTGTCAGGGACAGAGTCGGGCACCGGGGAGCTGTTTTTT. It specifies CASSLSGTESGTGELFF.

CDR3 DNA: TGTGCCAGTAGTATGCCGGGACGGAACAAGCCTGGCTACACCTTC. It specifies CASSMPGRNKPGYTF. The chain is built from TRBV19 and TRBJ1-2, with D perhaps matching TRBD1 (5 bases). V lost 3 bases and J lost 7, with 18 bases in between. Germline CDR1 LNHDA, CDR2 SQIVND (reference sequence). CDR3 length: 15 amino acids.

This clonotype showed up many times. The chain uses TRBV20-1 and TRBJ2-7, with TRBD2 matching 11 bases. This CDR3 has 14 residues. The germline gives CDR1 DFQATT, CDR2 SNEGSKA (reference sequence). V lost 3 bases and J lost 6; bases outside the gene matches: 7. The chain's CDR3 is CSARISGRAGEQYF. CDR3 sequence (DNA): TGCAGTGCTAGGATTAGCGGGAGGGCGGGCGAGCAGTACTTC.

The chain is built from TRBV20-1 and TRBJ2-7, with 8 bases fitting TRBD2. V was pared by 1 base and J by 6 bases, with 8 bases of the junction left unmatched. Germline values: CDR1 DFQATT, CDR2 SNEGSKA (reference sequence). The CDR3 loop spans 14 amino acids. The CDR3 loop is CSARVERERFEQYF. DNA for the CDR3: TGCAGTGCTAGAGTGGAGCGGGAGAGATTCGAGCAGTACTTC.

V gene TRBV12-5 combines with J gene TRBJ2-7; TRBD1 aligns across 10 bases. Germline CDR1 LGHNT, CDR2 FRNRAP. The CDR3 is made up of 15 amino acids. With 5 bases clipped from V and 4 bases from J, the junction kept 8 bases outside the gene matches. CDR3 sequence: CASGKTGTGVYEQYF. CDR3 sequence (DNA): TGTGCTAGTGGTAAAACCGGGACAGGGGTTTACGAGCAGTACTTC.

This clonotype was seen many times. V and J are TRBV28 and TRBJ2-7, with 8 bases matching TRBD2. The CDR3 spans 13 residues. J was trimmed by 6 bases and V by 9 bases; bases with no gene match: 10. Germline CDR1 MDHEN, CDR2 SYDVKM. The CDR3, as DNA: TGTGCCAGTACTAGCGGCCGCCCGTTCGAGCAGTACTTC. Translated: CASTSGRPFEQYF. The full variable domain, its missing parts supplied by reference TRBV28 and TRBJ2-7, is DVKVTQSSRYLVKRTGEKVFLECVQDMDHENMFWYRQDPGLGLRLIYFSYDVKMKEKGDIPEGYSVSREKKERFSLILESASTNQTSMYLCASTSGRPFEQYFGPGTRLTVT.

In this sample, this clonotype turned up many times. The CDR3 region is CASSSGQMYQETQYF. In DNA form, the CDR3 reads TGCGCCAGCAGCTCGGGACAAATGTACCAAGAGACCCAGTACTTC. The chain recombines TRBV5-1 with TRBJ2-5, with D tentatively TRBD1 (6 bases). The germline CDR1 and CDR2 sequences are SGHRS and YFSETQ. The CDR3 sequence is 15 residues long. V lost 3 bases and J lost 0, with 12 bases in between.

The chain couples TRBV20-1 to TRBJ2-7; D is perhaps TRBD2 (6 bases). V lost 4 bases and J lost 2, with 9 bases in between. Germline CDR1 reads DFQATT; CDR2 reads SNEGSKA (reference sequence). The CDR3 is made up of 12 amino acids. CDR3 in DNA: TGCAGTGCTACGGACTATACCTACGAGCAGTACTTC. Amino acids: CSATDYTYEQYF.

This clonotype was found many times. Here the CDR3 reads CASSYHPRGRNGYTF. The CDR3 region has the DNA TGTGCCAGCAGTTACCACCCCCGGGGGAGGAATGGCTACACCTTC. The chain recombines TRBV6-5 with TRBJ1-2; the D gene is possibly TRBD1 (5 bases). V was cut by 2 bases and J by 6 bases, with 16 bases left in between. This CDR3 region has 15 residues. Germline loops: CDR1 MNHEY, CDR2 SVGAGI.